The 13 T cell receptor beta chains below come from one sample, sequenced in a study of beta chain features in type 1 diabetes. General study findings and limits: In all four CD4+ subsets, TCRB CDR3 length was significantly, moderately reduced in type 1 diabetes.

For these TCRs, the target antigens are not known. Of the isolated RNA, all was reverse transcribed, and so the sequenced material was expressed TCRB transcripts. TCRdb's copy holds only in-frame clones and misses some; the assay was immunoSEQ multiplex PCR. This table holds about 160,000 clones, 6% to 9% found once. The specimen sequenced was central memory CD4+ T cells from blood. The receptor set was obtained from a man younger than 30 with type 1 diabetes.

This clone appeared a few times. The CDR3 DNA sequence: TGTGCCTGGAACCGCGGGAGGAGATCGCATGAGCAGTTCTTC. Translated, it gives CAWNRGRRSHEQFF. This chain joins TRBV30 and TRBJ2-1; the match to TRBD2 covers 8 bases. The CDR3 extends over 14 amino acids. V lost 4 bases to trimming and J lost 8 bases; unmatched junction nucleotides: 10. CDR1 is GTSNPN and CDR2 is SVGIG in the germline V gene (reference sequence).

This clone has a handful of counts. The chain carries TRBV19 and TRBJ2-7; TRBD1 aligns across 10 bases. The CDR3 extends over 16 amino acids. Germline values: CDR1 LNHDA, CDR2 SQIVND (reference sequence). The J segment lost 5 bases and the V segment lost 5 bases, leaving 12 bases of the junction unmatched. DNA for the CDR3: TGTGCCAGTAGTCCAGCCGCTGACAGGGGGCGCGACGAGCAGTACTTC. Its protein is CASSPAADRGRDEQYF.

The sample holds a few counts of this clone. The chain uses TRBV30 and TRBJ1-4, with 7 bases identical to TRBD1. V lost 0 bases to trimming and J lost 8 bases; unmatched junction nucleotides: 15. This CDR3 has 17 amino acids. Germline V CDR1 and CDR2: GTSNPN, SVGIG (reference sequence). The CDR3 DNA reads as TGTGCCTGGAGTGTTGGTCAGGGGGAGCTCAACTGGGAAAAACTGTTTTTT. This gives the protein CAWSVGQGELNWEKLFF.

In this sample, this clone turned up a few times. This chain's CDR3 is CASSPDRGRYEQYF. The CDR3 coding sequence is TGTGCCAGCAGCCCTGACAGGGGAAGGTACGAGCAGTACTTC. The chain employs TRBV7-2 and TRBJ2-7; TRBD1 matches 8 bases. V was clipped by 5 bases and J by 4 bases; unmatched bases: 7. This CDR3 has 14 residues. Germline CDR1 and CDR2: SGHTA and FQGNSA.

Comment on this clone: Other nucleotide sequences from this sample produce the same CDR3. This chain links TRBV11-2 with TRBJ1-4, with TRBD1 matching over 7 bases. After removal of 5 bases from V and 11 bases from J, the junction contained 5 bases not matched to a gene. The CDR3 is 12 amino acids. Per germline, CDR1 SGHAT and CDR2 FQNNGV. DNA for the CDR3: TGTGCCAGCAGCCCTGACAGGGAGAAACTGTTTTTT. This gives the protein CASSPDREKLFF.

This clone was seen more than once but under ten times. The chain links TRBV2 to TRBJ1-2, with no clear D. This CDR3 region has 15 residues. The ends were cut back, 0 bases at V and 0 bases at J, with 8 bases in the middle. CDR1 and CDR2 from the germline V gene are SNHLY and FYNNEI. CDR3 residues: CASSEARGANYGYTF. The CDR3 DNA is TGTGCCAGCAGTGAAGCTCGAGGAGCTAACTATGGCTACACCTTC.

This clone was detected a few times. The chain has TRBV18 and TRBJ1-2, with D tentatively TRBD1 (5 bases). Trimming stripped 6 bases from V and 8 bases from J, with 13 bases between. This CDR3 spans 12 amino acids. CDR1 is KGHSH and CDR2 is LQKENI in the germline V gene. CDR3 loop: CASSPRDDGYTF. The CDR3 DNA sequence: TGTGCCAGCTCGCCGCGGGACGACGGCTACACCTTC.

This clone has a handful of counts. This chain connects TRBV5-1 to TRBJ2-3; D remains ambiguous. There are 15 residues in the CDR3. Deletions cut 4 bases from V and 0 bases from J, with 12 bases between. In germline, CDR1 is SGHRS, CDR2 YFSETQ. CDR3 coding DNA: TGCGCCAGCAGCCCGTCGGCGGCTAGCACAGATACGCAGTATTTT. It translates to CASSPSAASTDTQYF.

This chain joins TRBV30 and TRBJ1-2; TRBD1 agrees at 8 bases. After removal of 5 bases from V and 4 bases from J, the junction contained 3 bases not matched to a gene. There are 12 residues in the CDR3. CDR1 is GTSNPN, CDR2 SVGIG, per germline (reference sequence). This chain's CDR3 is CAWGQGGYGYTF. The DNA for the CDR3 is TGTGCCTGGGGACAGGGAGGCTATGGCTACACCTTC.

This chain connects TRBV6-1 to TRBJ2-4; 8 bases are shared with TRBD2. The CDR3 is 15 amino acids. With 4 bases clipped from V and 6 bases from J, the junction kept 8 bases outside the gene matches. The germline CDR1 and CDR2 sequences are MNHNS and SASEGT. The CDR3 loop reads CASSGAGAVGNIQYF. The CDR3 nucleotides are TGTGCCAGCAGTGGAGCGGGAGCTGTTGGAAACATTCAGTACTTC.

The rearrangement joins TRBV5-4 to TRBJ1-1; D might be TRBD1 (5 bases). CDR1 is SGHNT, CDR2 YYREEE, per germline (reference sequence). V lost 5 bases and J lost 1, with 15 bases in between. This CDR3 has 15 residues. CDR3 sequence (DNA): TGTGCCAGCAGTTCGGGGGACGGTCAGAACACTGAAGCTTTCTTT. Amino acid sequence: CASSSGDGQNTEAFF.

The genes are TRBV5-1 and TRBJ2-3, with 8 bases identical to TRBD2. Germline-derived CDR1 and CDR2 are SGHRS and YFSETQ. V was pared by 7 bases and J by 3 bases, with 13 bases of the junction left unmatched. This CDR3 spans 16 amino acids. CDR3 nucleotides: TGCGCCAGCGACTACGCTAACAGCGGGGGAACAGATACGCAGTATTTT. Protein sequence: CASDYANSGGTDTQYF.

The CDR3 spells CASTPRGNEQFF. Written as DNA, the CDR3 is TGTGCCAGCACCCCTCGGGGAAATGAGCAGTTCTTC. The gene calls are TRBV28 and TRBJ2-1; a weak D match, TRBD2 (5 bases). With 7 bases removed from V and 7 bases from J, the gap between germline ends came to 11 bases. Per germline, CDR1 MDHEN and CDR2 SYDVKM. This CDR3 region has 12 residues.